This TCR beta chain is from a study of blood T cell repertoires in COVID-19. TCRdb's table, derived via immunoSEQ multiplex PCR, lists solely in-frame clones and lacks some. The top ten clones hold roughly 3.4% of a sample with around 140,000 clones, 80% to 90% of them seen once. The CDR3 has 14 amino acids. CDR1 is SGHRS, CDR2 YFSETQ, per germline. Deletions cut 6 bases from V and 4 bases from J, with 13 bases between. The source is a woman between 50 and 59 years old with acute COVID-19. Sequencing was carried out using PBMCs or T cells enriched from blood (not recorded which). The V call is TRBV5-1, the J call TRBJ1-4; the D gene is possibly TRBD1 (6 bases). Here the CDR3 DNA reads TGCGCCAGCACCCCGGGACACCTTAATGAAAAACTGTTTTTT. Its translation: CASTPGHLNEKLFF. The full variable domain, rest sourced from reference TRBV5-1 and TRBJ1-4, is KAGVTQTPRYLIKTRGQQVTLSCSPISGHRSVSWYQQTPGQGLQFLFEYFSETQRNKGNFPGRFSGRQFSNSRSEMNVSTLELGDSALYLCASTPGHLNEKLFFGSGTQLSVL.